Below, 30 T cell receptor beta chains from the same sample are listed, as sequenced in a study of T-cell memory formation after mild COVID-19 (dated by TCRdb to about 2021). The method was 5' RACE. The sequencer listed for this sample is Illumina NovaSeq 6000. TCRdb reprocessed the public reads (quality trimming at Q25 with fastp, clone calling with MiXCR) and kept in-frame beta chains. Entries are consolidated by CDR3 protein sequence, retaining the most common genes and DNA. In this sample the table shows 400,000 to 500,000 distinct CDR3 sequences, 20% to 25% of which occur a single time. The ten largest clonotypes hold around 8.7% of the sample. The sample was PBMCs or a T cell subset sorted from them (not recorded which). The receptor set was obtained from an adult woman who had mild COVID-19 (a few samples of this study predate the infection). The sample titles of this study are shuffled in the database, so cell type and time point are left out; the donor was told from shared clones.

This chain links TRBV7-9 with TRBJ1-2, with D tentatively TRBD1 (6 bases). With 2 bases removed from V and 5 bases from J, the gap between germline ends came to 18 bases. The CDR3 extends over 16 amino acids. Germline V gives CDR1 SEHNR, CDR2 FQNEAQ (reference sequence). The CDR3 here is CASSLQPQGGSYGYTF. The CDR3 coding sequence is TGTGCCAGCAGCTTACAGCCTCAAGGGGGAAGTTATGGCTACACCTTC. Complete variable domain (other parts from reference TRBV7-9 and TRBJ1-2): DTGVSQNPRHKITKRGQNVTFRCDPISEHNRLYWYRQTLGQGPEFLTYFQNEAQLEKSRLLSDRFSAERPKGSFSTLEIQRTEQGDSAMYLCASSLQPQGGSYGYTFGSGTRLTVV.

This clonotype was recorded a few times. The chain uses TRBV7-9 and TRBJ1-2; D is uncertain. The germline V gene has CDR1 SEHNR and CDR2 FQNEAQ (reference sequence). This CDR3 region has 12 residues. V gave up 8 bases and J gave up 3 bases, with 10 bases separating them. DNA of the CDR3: TGTGCCAGCCGCGGCGAGCACTATGGCTACACCTTC. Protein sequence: CASRGEHYGYTF.

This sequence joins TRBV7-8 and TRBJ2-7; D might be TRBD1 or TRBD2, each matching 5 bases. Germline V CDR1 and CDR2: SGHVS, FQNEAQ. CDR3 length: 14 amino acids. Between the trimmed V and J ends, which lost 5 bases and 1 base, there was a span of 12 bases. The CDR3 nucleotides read TGTGCCAGCAGCGCCGGGACCGTGTCCTACGAGCAGTACTTC. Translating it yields CASSAGTVSYEQYF.

CDR3 bases: TGTGCCATCAGTGTCCCCCTCTCCACCCTCGGCTCCTACGAGCAGTACTTC. It yields the protein CAISVPLSTLGSYEQYF. J is TRBJ2-7 and V is TRBV10-3, with D uncertain. The V gene's germline CDR1 is ENHRY and CDR2 SYGVKD. Trimming took 4 bases from V and 0 from J, leaving 19 bases between them. This CDR3 is built from 17 residues.

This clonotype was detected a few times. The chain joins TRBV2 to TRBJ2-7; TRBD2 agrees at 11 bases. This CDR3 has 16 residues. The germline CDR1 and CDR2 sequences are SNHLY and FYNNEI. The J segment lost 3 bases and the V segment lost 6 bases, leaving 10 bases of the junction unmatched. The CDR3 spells CASRSPGLAGLYEQYF. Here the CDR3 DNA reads TGTGCCAGCAGATCCCCAGGACTAGCGGGCCTCTACGAGCAGTACTTC. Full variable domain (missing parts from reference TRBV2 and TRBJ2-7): EPEVTQTPSHQVTQMGQEVILRCVPISNHLYFYWYRQILGQKVEFLVSFYNNEISEKSEIFDDQFSVERPDGSNFTLKIRSTKLEDSAMYFCASRSPGLAGLYEQYFGPGTRLTVT.

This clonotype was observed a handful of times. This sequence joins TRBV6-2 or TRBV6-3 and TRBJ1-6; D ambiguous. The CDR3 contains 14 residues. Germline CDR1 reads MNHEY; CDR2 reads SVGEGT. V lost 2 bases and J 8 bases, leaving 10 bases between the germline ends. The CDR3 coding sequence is TGTGCCAGCAGTTACGGGCCTCAATATTCACCCCTCCACTTT. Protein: CASSYGPQYSPLHF.

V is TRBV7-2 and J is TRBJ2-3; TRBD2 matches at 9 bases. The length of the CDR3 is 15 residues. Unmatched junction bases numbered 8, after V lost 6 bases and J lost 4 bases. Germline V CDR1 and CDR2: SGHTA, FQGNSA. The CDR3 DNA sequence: TGTGCCAGCAGGCCAATAGCGGGAGCTCCAGATACGCAGTATTTT. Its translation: CASRPIAGAPDTQYF.

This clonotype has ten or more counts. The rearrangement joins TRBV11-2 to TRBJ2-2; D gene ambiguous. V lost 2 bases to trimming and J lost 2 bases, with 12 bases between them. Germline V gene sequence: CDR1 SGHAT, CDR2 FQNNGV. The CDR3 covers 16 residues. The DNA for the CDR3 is TGTGCCAGCAGCTTATTACTGGCAGCCAACACCGGGGAGCTGTTTTTT. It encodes CASSLLLAANTGELFF.

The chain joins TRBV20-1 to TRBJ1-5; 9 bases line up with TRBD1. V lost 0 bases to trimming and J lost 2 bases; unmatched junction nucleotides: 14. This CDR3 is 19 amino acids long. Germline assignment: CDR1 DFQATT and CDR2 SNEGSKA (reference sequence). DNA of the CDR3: TGCAGTGCTAGAGATGTTGGGACAGGGAAGATAAGGGGCAATCAGCCCCAGCATTTT. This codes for CSARDVGTGKIRGNQPQHF.

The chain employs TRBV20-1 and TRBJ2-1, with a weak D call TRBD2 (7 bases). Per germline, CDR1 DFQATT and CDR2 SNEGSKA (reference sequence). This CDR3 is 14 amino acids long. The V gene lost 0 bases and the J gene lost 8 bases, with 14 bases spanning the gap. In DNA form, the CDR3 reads TGCAGTGCTAGAGATCCCTCGGGGGGCGATGAGCAGTTCTTC. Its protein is CSARDPSGGDEQFF.

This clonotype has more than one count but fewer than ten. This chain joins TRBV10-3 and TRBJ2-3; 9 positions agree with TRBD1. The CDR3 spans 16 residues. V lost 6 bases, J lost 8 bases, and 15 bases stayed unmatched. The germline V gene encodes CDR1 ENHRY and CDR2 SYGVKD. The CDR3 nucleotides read TGTGCCATCAGAGGGGACAGGGACTCCATCCGCGGTACGCAGTATTTT. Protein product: CAIRGDRDSIRGTQYF.

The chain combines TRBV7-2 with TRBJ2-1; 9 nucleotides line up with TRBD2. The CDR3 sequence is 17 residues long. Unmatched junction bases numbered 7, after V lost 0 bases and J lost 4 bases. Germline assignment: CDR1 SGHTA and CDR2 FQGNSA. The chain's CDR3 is CASSLALGSGGYNEQFF. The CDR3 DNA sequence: TGTGCCAGCAGCTTAGCGCTAGGTAGCGGGGGTTACAATGAGCAGTTCTTC.

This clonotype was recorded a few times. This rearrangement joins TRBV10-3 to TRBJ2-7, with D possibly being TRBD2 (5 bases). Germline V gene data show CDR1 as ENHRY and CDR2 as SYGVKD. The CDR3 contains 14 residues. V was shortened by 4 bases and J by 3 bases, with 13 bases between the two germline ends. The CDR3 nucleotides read TGTGCCATCAGTGGTCAGGACTTCTACTACGAGCAGTACTTC. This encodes CAISGQDFYYEQYF.

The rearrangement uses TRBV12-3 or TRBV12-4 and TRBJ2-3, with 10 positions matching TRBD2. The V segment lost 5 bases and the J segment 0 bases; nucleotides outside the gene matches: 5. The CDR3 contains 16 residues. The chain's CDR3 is CASSRSGRQSTDTQYF. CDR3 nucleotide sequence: TGTGCCAGCAGTCGTAGCGGGAGGCAAAGCACAGATACGCAGTATTTT.

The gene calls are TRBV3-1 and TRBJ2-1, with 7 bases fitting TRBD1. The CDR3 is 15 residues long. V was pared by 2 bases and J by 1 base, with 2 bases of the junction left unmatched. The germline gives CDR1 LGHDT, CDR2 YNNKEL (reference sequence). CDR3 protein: CASSQRGQSYNEQFF. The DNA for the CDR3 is TGTGCCAGCAGCCAAAGGGGACAGTCCTACAATGAGCAGTTCTTC.

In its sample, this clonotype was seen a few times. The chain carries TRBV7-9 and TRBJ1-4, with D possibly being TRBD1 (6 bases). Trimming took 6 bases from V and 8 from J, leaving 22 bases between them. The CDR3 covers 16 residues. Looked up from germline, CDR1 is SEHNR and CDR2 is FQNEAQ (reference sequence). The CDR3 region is CASRSSLGGRSEKLFF. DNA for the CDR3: TGTGCCAGCAGGTCATCTTTGGGGGGGCGATCGGAAAAACTGTTTTTT.

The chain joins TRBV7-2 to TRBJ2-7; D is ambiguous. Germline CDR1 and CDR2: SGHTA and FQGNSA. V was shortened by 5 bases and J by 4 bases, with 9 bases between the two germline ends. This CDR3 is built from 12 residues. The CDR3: CASSVLSYEQYF. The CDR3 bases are TGTGCCAGCAGCGTCCTTTCATACGAGCAGTACTTC.

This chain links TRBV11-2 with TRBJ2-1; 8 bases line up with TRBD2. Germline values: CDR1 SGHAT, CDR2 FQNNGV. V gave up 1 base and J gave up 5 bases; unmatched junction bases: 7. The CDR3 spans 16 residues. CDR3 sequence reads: CASSLGSGGPHNEQFF. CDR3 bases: TGTGCCAGCAGCTTAGGATCGGGAGGGCCGCACAATGAGCAGTTCTTC.

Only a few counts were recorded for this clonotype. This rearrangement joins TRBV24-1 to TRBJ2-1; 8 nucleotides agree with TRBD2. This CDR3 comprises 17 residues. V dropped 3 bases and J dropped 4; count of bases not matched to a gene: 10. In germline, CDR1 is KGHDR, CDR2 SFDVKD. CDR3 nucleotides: TGTGCCACCAGTGATCCCTCCCCAGCGGGAGATTACAATGAGCAGTTCTTC. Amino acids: CATSDPSPAGDYNEQFF.

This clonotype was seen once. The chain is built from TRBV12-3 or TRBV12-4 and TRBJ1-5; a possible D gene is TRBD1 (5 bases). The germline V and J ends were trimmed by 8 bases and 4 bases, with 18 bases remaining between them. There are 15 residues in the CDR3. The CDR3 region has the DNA TGTGCCAGCGGCCACCTGGGGGACGGTAATCAGCCCCAGCATTTT. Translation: CASGHLGDGNQPQHF.

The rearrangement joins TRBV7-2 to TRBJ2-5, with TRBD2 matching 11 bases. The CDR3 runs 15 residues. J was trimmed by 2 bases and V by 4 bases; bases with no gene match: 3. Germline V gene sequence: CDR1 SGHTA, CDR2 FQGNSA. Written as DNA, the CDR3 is TGTGCCAGCAGCTCGCGGACTAGCGGGCAAGAGACCCAGTACTTC. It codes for CASSSRTSGQETQYF.

Here the CDR3 reads CASSPYTGGLADYNEQFF. Here the CDR3 DNA reads TGTGCCAGCAGCCCGTATACCGGGGGACTAGCGGACTACAATGAGCAGTTCTTC. The rearrangement links TRBV11-3 to TRBJ2-1, with TRBD2 matching 11 bases. With V trimmed by 5 bases and J by 3 bases, 12 bases remained unmatched. The V gene's germline CDR1 is SGHNT and CDR2 YENEEA. This CDR3 is built from 18 residues. Variable domain in full (rest from reference TRBV11-3 and TRBJ2-1): EAGVVQSPRYKIIEKKQPVAFWCNPISGHNTLYWYLQNLGQGPELLIRYENEEAVDDSQLPKDRFSAERLKGVDSTLKIQPAELGDSAVYLCASSPYTGGLADYNEQFFGPGTRLTVL.

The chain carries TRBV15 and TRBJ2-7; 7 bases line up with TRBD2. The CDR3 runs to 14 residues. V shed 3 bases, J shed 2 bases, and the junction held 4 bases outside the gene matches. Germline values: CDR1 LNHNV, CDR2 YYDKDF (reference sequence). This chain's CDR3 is CATSSRDYTYEQYF. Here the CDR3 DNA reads TGTGCCACCAGCAGTAGGGACTACACCTACGAGCAGTACTTC.

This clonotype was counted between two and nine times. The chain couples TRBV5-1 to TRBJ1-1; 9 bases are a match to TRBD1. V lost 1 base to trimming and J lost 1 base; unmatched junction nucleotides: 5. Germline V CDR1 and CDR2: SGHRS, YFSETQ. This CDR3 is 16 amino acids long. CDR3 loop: CASSLRLDRGNTEAFF. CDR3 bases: TGCGCCAGCAGCTTGCGGTTGGACAGGGGGAACACTGAAGCTTTCTTT.

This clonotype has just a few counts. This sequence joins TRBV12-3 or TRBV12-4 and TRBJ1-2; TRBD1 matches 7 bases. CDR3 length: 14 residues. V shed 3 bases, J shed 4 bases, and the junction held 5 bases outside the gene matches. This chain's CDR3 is CASSFRDRAYGYTF. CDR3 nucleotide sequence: TGTGCCAGCAGTTTTAGGGACAGAGCCTATGGCTACACCTTC.

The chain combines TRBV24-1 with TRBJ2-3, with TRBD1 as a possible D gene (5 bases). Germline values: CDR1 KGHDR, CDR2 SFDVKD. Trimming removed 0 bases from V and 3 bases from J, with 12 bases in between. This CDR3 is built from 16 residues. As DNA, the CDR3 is TGTGCCACCAGTGATTTGTCAGGGATGGAGACAGATACGCAGTATTTT. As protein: CATSDLSGMETDTQYF.

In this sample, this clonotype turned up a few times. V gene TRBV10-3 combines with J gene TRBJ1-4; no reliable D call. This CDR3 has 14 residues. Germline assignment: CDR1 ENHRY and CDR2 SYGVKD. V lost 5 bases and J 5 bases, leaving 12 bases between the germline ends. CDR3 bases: TGTGCCATCAGTACCGCTCAGCCCAATGAAAAACTGTTTTTT. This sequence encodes CAISTAQPNEKLFF.

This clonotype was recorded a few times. The CDR3 nucleotides read TGCGCCAGCAGCCCCGTGGGGGGGAATCAGCCCCAGCATTTT. As protein: CASSPVGGNQPQHF. The rearrangement links TRBV5-1 to TRBJ1-5; maybe TRBD1 (5 bases). Germline lookup yields CDR1 SGHRS and CDR2 YFSETQ. The CDR3 has 14 residues. V lost 4 bases and J 4 bases, leaving 12 bases between the germline ends.

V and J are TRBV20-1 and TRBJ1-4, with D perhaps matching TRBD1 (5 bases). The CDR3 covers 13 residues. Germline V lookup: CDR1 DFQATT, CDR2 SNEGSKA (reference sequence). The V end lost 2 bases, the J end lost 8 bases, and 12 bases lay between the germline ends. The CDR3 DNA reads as TGCAGTGCTAGACAGGGTGGAGGGGAAAAACTGTTTTTT. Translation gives CSARQGGGEKLFF.

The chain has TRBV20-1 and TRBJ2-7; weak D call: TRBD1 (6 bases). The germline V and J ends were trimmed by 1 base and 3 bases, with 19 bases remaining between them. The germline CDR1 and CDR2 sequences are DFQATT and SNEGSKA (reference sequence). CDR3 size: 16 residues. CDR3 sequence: CSARVQGKKRIYEQYF. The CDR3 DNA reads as TGCAGTGCTAGAGTACAGGGAAAAAAGCGTATCTACGAGCAGTACTTC.